These 2 T cell receptor beta chains were all obtained from the same sample, sequenced in a study of shared clonotypes between healthy human individuals. The data were produced by immunoSEQ multiplex PCR, yet TCRdb's version contains in-frame clones alone and is incomplete. The sample shows fewer than 3 million clones, around 93% of them seen only once. The sample comprised naive CD4+ T cells from PBMCs. As to subset: CD45RA+ positively selected. All receptors derive from a young man in good health. Some clones in this sample may be carry-over from other donors' samples.

The chain recombines TRBV27 with TRBJ2-7; TRBD2 matches 12 bases. CDR1 is MNHEY, CDR2 SMNVEV, per germline (reference sequence). V was pared by 0 bases and J by 6 bases, with 15 bases of the junction left unmatched. This CDR3 comprises 19 residues. In DNA form, the CDR3 reads TGTGCCAGCAGTTTATCCGCGAGATGGGGGGCTAGCGGGAGGGGCGAGCAGTACTTC. It codes for CASSLSARWGASGRGEQYF.

This clone occurred a few times. The chain links TRBV15 to TRBJ2-2; possibly TRBD1 or TRBD2 for D (5 bases each). CDR3 length: 15 residues. CDR1 and CDR2 from the germline V gene are LNHNV and YYDKDF (reference sequence). V lost 8 bases, J lost 1 base, and 14 bases lay in between. CDR3 amino acids: CATSGRIMNTGELFF. DNA of the CDR3: TGTGCCACCTCGGGACGGATTATGAACACCGGGGAGCTGTTTTTT. Filled out from reference TRBV15 and TRBJ2-2, the complete variable domain reads DAMVIQNPRYQVTQFGKPVTLSCSQTLNHNVMYWYQQKSSQAPKLLFHYYDKDFNNEADTPDNFQSRRPNTSFCFLDIRSPGLGDTAMYLCATSGRIMNTGELFFGEGSRLTVL.